This T cell receptor (beta chain) was sequenced during a study of cytotoxic CD8 clonotypes in ibrutinib-treated CLL. The CDR3 consists of 14 residues. Trimming cost V 4 bases and J 7 bases, with 15 bases left between them. Germline V gives CDR1 SGHNT, CDR2 YYREEE (reference sequence). Deep sequencing aimed at 1 in 200,000 to 1 in 1 million T cells' resolution. Only in-frame clones appear in the TCRdb table, and some are missing; sequencing was by immunoSEQ multiplex PCR. This table holds 300,000 or so clones, 67% found once. This clonotype originated in a human donor with chronic lymphocytic leukemia. The gene calls are TRBV5-4 and TRBJ2-1, with TRBD2 as a possible D gene (6 bases). Sequencing was performed on PBMCs, taken after 36 months of ibrutinib treatment. In nucleotides, the CDR3 is TGTGCCAGCAGCCGACCGGGACTCCAAAATGAGCAGTTCTTC. This translates into CASSRPGLQNEQFF.